Below, one TCR beta chain is given with its context. This sample stems from a study of blood T cell repertoires in COVID-19. Study background: Sources were T cells, B-cell-depleted T cells, or PBMCs; the material itself was cDNA or gDNA.

In the authors' workflow: Amplifying reference gene primers gave estimates of nucleated cell counts. Sequencing was performed with immunoSEQ multiplex PCR; in TCRdb, only in-frame clones are kept and a portion is missing. That table is the source of V, J and clone size, and D and trimming were worked out from the DNA. Of about 180,000 clones listed, 85% to 90% are singletons. Seattle patients were enrolled during active infection and followed longitudinally. The ends were cut back, 2 bases at V and 0 bases at J, with 10 bases in the middle. CDR1 is MNHEY and CDR2 is SVGEGT in the germline V gene. The CDR3 runs 16 residues.

This TCR was sampled from a woman between 70 and 85 years old with COVID-19, enrolled during active disease. V and J are TRBV6-2 or TRBV6-3 and TRBJ2-2, with TRBD1 as a possible D gene (5 bases). The sequencing input was peripheral blood. CDR3 sequence: CASSYGARANTGELFF. The CDR3 DNA reads as TGTGCCAGCAGTTACGGGGCGCGCGCGAACACCGGGGAGCTGTTTTTT.